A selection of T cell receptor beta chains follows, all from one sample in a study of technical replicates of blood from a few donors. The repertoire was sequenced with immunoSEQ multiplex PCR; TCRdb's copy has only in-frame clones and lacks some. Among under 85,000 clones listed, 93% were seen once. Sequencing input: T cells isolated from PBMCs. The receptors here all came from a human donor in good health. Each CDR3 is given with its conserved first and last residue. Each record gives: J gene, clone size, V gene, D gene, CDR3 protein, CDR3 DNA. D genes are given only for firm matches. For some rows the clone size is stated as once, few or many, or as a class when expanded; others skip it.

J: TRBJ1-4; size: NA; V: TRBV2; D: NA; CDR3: CASSEGESVTNEKLFF; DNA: TGTGCCAGCAGTGAAGGGGAGTCGGTGACTAATGAAAAACTGTTTTTT
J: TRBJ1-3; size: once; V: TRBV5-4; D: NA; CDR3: CASSLGGDPNTIYF; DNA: TGTGCCAGCAGCTTGGGGGGGGATCCAAACACCATATATTTT
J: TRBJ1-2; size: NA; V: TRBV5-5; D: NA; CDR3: CASSLADGYTF; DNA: TGTGCCAGCAGCTTGGCAGATGGCTACACCTTC
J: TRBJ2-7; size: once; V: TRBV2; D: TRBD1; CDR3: CASTFDRGTYEQYF; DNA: TGTGCCAGCACATTCGACAGGGGGACCTACGAGCAGTACTTC
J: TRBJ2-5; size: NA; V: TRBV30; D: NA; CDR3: CAWSPSHGTQYF; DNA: TGTGCCTGGAGTCCTTCGCACGGGACCCAGTACTTC
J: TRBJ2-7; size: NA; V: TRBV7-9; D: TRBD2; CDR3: CASSPRTSESYEQYF; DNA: TGTGCCAGCAGCCCCCGGACTAGCGAGTCCTACGAGCAGTACTTC
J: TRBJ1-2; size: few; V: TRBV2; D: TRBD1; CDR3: CASQGQGATLYYGYTF; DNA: TGTGCCAGCCAGGGACAGGGGGCCACCCTTTACTATGGCTACACCTTC
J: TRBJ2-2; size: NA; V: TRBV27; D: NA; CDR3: CASSTRQTGELFF; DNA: TGTGCCAGCAGTACCCGACAGACCGGGGAGCTGTTTTTT
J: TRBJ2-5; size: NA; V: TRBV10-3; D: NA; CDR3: CAISAEETQYF; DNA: TGTGCCATCAGTGCAGAAGAGACCCAGTACTTC
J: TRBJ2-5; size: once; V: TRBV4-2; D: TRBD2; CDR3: CASSQSTSGQETQYF; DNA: TGTGCCAGCAGCCAATCGACTAGCGGTCAAGAGACCCAGTACTTC
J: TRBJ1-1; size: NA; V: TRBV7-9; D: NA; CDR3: CASSLDSLEGNTEAFF; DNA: TGTGCCAGCAGCTTAGATTCCTTGGAGGGAAACACTGAAGCTTTCTTT
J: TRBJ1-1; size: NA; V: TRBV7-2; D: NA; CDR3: CASSPGSAMNTEAFF; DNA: TGTGCCAGCAGCCCTGGATCAGCGATGAACACTGAAGCTTTCTTT
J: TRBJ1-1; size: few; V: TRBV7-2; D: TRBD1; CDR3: CASSRGGLTEAFF; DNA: TGTGCCAGCAGCCGAGGGGGCTTGACTGAAGCTTTCTTT
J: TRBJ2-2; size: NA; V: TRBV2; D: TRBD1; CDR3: CASSGGTGVNTGELFF; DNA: TGTGCCAGCAGTGGGGGGACAGGGGTTAACACCGGGGAGCTGTTTTTT
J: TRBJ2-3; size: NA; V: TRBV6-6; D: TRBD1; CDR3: CASSGTGSSLKDTQYF; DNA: TGTGCCAGCAGTGGGACAGGGTCTAGCCTTAAAGATACGCAGTATTTT
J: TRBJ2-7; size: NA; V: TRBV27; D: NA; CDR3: CASSSLRQGYEQYF; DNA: TGTGCCAGCAGTTCACTACGGCAGGGCTACGAGCAGTACTTC
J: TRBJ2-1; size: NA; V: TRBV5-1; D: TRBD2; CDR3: CASSYNLAGRYNEQFF; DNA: TGCGCCAGCAGCTATAACCTAGCGGGCCGATACAATGAGCAGTTCTTC
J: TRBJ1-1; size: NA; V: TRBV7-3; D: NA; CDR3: CASSLQGIDTEAFF; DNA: TGTGCCAGCAGCTTACAGGGGATAGACACTGAAGCTTTCTTT
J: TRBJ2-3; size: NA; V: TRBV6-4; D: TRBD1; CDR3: CASGNRDRRDTQYF; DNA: TGTGCCAGCGGTAACCGGGACAGGAGAGATACGCAGTATTTT
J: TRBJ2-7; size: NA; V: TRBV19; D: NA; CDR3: CASSIRTEPYEQYF; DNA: TGTGCCAGTAGTATACGGACTGAGCCCTACGAGCAGTACTTC
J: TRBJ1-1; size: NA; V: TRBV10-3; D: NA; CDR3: CAISTDYYSTEAFF; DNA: TGTGCCATCAGTACAGATTATTATTCCACTGAAGCTTTCTTT
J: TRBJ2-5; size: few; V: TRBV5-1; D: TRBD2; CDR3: CASSLGSSGSYETQYF; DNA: TGCGCCAGCAGCTTGGGATCTAGCGGGAGTTATGAGACCCAGTACTTC
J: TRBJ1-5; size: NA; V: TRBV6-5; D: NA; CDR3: CASSYDQGYQPQHF; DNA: TGTGCCAGCAGTTACGATCAGGGATACCAGCCCCAGCATTTT
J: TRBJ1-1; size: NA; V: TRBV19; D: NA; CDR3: CASSITGVGDTEAFF; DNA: TGTGCCAGTAGTATAACGGGGGTCGGGGACACTGAAGCTTTCTTT
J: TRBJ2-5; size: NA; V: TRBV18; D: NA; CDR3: CASSPPNQETQYF; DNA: TGTGCCAGCTCACCACCTAACCAAGAGACCCAGTACTTC
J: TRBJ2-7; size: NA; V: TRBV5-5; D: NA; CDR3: CASSLVVESYEQYF; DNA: TGTGCCAGCAGCTTGGTAGTGGAGTCCTACGAGCAGTACTTC
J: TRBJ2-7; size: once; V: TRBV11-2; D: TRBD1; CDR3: CASSFGTGQTYEQYF; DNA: TGTGCCAGCAGCTTTGGGACAGGGCAAACCTACGAGCAGTACTTC
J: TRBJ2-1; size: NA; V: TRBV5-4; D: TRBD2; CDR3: CATGTSGYNEQFF; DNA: TGTGCCACCGGGACTAGCGGATACAATGAGCAGTTCTTC
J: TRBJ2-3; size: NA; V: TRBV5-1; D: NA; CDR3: CASSVYTDTQYF; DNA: TGCGCCAGCAGCGTCTACACAGATACGCAGTATTTT
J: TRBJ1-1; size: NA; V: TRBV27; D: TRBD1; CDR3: CASTTYDRANTEAFF; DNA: TGTGCCAGCACCACTTACGACAGGGCGAACACTGAAGCTTTCTTT
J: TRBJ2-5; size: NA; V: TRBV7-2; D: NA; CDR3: CASSLSGTQYF; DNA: TGTGCCAGCAGCTTATCAGGGACCCAGTACTTC
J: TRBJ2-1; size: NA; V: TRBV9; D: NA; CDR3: CASGLNEQFF; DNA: TGTGCCAGCGGACTCAATGAGCAGTTCTTC
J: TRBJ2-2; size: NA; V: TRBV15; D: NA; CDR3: CATSRGLTGELFF; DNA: TGTGCCACCAGCAGGGGGCTAACCGGGGAGCTGTTTTTT
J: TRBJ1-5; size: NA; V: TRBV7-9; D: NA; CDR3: CASSLAGSNQPQHF; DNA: TGTGCCAGCAGCTTGGCAGGTAGCAATCAGCCCCAGCATTTT
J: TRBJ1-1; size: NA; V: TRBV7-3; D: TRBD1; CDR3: CASSRGHKQTGGIVVNTEAFF; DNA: TGTGCCAGCAGCCGAGGACATAAACAAACAGGGGGCATCGTGGTGAACACTGAAGCTTTCTTT
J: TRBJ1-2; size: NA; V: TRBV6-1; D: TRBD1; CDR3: CASSDVSGGYYGYTF; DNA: TGTGCCAGCAGTGATGTTTCAGGGGGTTACTATGGCTACACCTTC
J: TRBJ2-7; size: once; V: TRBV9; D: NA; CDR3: CASSVLGEFASEQYF; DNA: TGTGCCAGCAGCGTTTTAGGGGAATTCGCCTCCGAGCAGTACTTC
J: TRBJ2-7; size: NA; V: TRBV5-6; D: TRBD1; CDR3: CASSWTGESEQYF; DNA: TGTGCCAGCAGCTGGACAGGGGAAAGCGAGCAGTACTTC
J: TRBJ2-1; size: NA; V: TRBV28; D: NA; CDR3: CASRPDLNEQFF; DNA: TGTGCCAGCAGACCGGACTTAAATGAGCAGTTCTTC
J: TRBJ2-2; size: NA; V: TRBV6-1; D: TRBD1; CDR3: CASSAGTVTTGELFF; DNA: TGTGCCAGCAGTGCGGGGACAGTCACCACCGGGGAGCTGTTTTTT
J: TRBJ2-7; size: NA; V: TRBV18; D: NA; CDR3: CASSLGAFRTYEQYF; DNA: TGTGCCAGCTCACTTGGGGCCTTTCGAACCTACGAGCAGTACTTC
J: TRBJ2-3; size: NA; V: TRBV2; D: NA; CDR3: CASSDLGVVDTQYF; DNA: TGTGCCAGCAGTGATCTAGGGGTCGTAGATACGCAGTATTTT
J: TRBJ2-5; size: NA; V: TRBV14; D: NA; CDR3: CASSRGGETQYF; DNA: TGTGCCAGCAGCCGAGGGGGAGAGACCCAGTACTTC
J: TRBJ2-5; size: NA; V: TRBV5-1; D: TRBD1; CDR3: CASSPTGGILETQYF; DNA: TGCGCCAGCAGCCCGACAGGGGGCATATTGGAGACCCAGTACTTC
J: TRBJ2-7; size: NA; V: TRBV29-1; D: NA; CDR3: CSVENRPYEQYF; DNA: TGCAGCGTTGAAAACAGACCCTACGAGCAGTACTTC
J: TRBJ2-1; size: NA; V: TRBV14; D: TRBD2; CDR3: CASSLGPSGSYEQFF; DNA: TGTGCCAGCAGCCTAGGGCCTAGCGGGAGCTATGAGCAGTTCTTC
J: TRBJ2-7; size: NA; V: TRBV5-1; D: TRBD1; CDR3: CASRERDSVYEQYF; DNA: TGCGCCAGCAGGGAGAGGGACAGCGTGTACGAGCAGTACTTC
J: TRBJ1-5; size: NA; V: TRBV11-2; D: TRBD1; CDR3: CASSRTGGNQPQHF; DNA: TGTGCCAGCAGCAGGACAGGGGGCAATCAGCCCCAGCATTTT
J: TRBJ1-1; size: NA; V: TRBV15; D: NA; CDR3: CATSRAQGTEAFF; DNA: TGTGCCACCAGCAGAGCCCAGGGCACTGAAGCTTTCTTT
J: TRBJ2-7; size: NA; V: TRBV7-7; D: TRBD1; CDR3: CASSLNRGSYEQYF; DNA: TGTGCCAGCAGCTTAAACAGGGGCTCCTACGAGCAGTACTTC
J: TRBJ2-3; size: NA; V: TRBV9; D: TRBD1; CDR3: CASSDGTAVNPDTQYF; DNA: TGTGCCAGCAGTGACGGGACAGCGGTCAACCCAGATACGCAGTATTTT
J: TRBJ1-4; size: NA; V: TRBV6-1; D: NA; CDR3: CASSVPGFREKLFF; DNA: TGTGCCAGCAGTGTGCCAGGGTTCAGGGAAAAACTGTTTTTT
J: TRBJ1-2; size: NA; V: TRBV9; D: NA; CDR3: CASSVTGQNYGYTF; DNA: TGTGCCAGCAGCGTTACAGGGCAAAACTATGGCTACACCTTC